Presented here are 29 T cell receptor beta chains from one specimen sequenced in a study of shared clonotypes between healthy human individuals. Naivety among CD8 cells was defined by CD45RO negativity and positive CCR7 selection, thereby excluding terminally differentiated effector memory CD45RA+ cells. Some clones are missing from TCRdb's copy, which holds only in-frame ones; the method was immunoSEQ multiplex PCR. The sample shows some 2.1 million clones, about 93% of them seen only once. The specimen sequenced was naive CD8+ T cells from PBMCs. Receptor source: a man younger than 35 in good health. Some clones in this sample may be carry-over from other donors' samples.

For the CDR3, the DNA is TGTGCCAGCAGCTCCCTTAAGGGCACCAATCCTACTAACTATGGCTACACCTTC. This encodes CASSSLKGTNPTNYGYTF. The V call is TRBV28, the J call TRBJ1-2; D remains ambiguous. The CDR3 contains 18 residues. The V gene's germline CDR1 is MDHEN and CDR2 SYDVKM. Trimming stripped 6 bases from V and 0 bases from J, with 23 bases between.

This chain joins TRBV7-7 and TRBJ2-1; TRBD1 agrees at 9 bases. The CDR3 loop spans 14 amino acids. Germline loops: CDR1 SSHAT, CDR2 FNYEAQ (reference sequence). The J segment lost 7 bases and the V segment lost 1 base, leaving 2 bases of the junction unmatched. The CDR3 DNA reads as TGTGCCAGCAGCTTAGGGGACAGGGCTAATGAGCAGTTCTTC. Its translation is CASSLGDRANEQFF.

Turning to this clone: This sample includes further DNA sequences coding for the same CDR3. The rearrangement uses TRBV27 and TRBJ2-7; 7 bases map to TRBD1. With V trimmed by 5 bases and J by 3 bases, 7 bases remained unmatched. Germline values: CDR1 MNHEY, CDR2 SMNVEV (reference sequence). The CDR3 has 14 residues. The CDR3 DNA is TGTGCCAGCAGTCCCGGGACAGTACTCTACGAGCAGTACTTC. Translation: CASSPGTVLYEQYF.

The chain carries TRBV21-1 and TRBJ2-7; TRBD2, as called in the table, went unchecked against the DNA. TRBV21-1 represents a pseudogene. This CDR3 is built from 19 residues. The CDR3 spells CASSKARFEGSQVTYEQYF. CDR3 nucleotide sequence: TGTGCCAGCAGCAAAGCTCGATTCGAGGGCAGTCAGGTCACCTACGAGCAGTACTTC.

V is TRBV27 and J is TRBJ2-2, with D hard to call. This CDR3 spans 14 amino acids. Trimming cost V 7 bases and J 1 base, with 10 bases left between them. Germline V gene data show CDR1 as MNHEY and CDR2 as SMNVEV (reference sequence). The CDR3, as DNA: TGTGCCAGCACCTTCAGCTGGAACACCGGGGAGCTGTTTTTT. Its translation is CASTFSWNTGELFF.

The chain has TRBV7-3 and TRBJ2-2; a weak D match, TRBD2 (6 bases). CDR1 and CDR2 (germline): SGHTA, FQGTGA. The CDR3 covers 19 residues. V was trimmed by 5 bases and J by 4 bases, leaving 26 bases between them. The CDR3 coding sequence is TGTGCCAGCAGCCCGATTTTTAGGGTCGGGAGTAACACCACCGGGGAGCTGTTTTTT. It yields the protein CASSPIFRVGSNTTGELFF.

The CDR3 DNA sequence: TGTGCCAGCAGTCCCACCCGGGGGGAGTCGGAGACCCAGTACTTC. Translated: CASSPTRGESETQYF. This chain connects TRBV27 to TRBJ2-5; 7 positions agree with TRBD2. Germline V gene lookup returns CDR1 MNHEY and CDR2 SMNVEV (reference sequence). The V and J ends lost 5 bases and 5 bases, in that order; junction bases with no gene match: 11. CDR3 length equals 15 residues.

This clone has only one observation. The chain has TRBV2 and TRBJ2-3; TRBD2 aligns across 8 bases. Looked up from germline, CDR1 is SNHLY and CDR2 is FYNNEI. The CDR3 extends over 19 amino acids. V was pared by 8 bases and J by 6 bases, with 25 bases of the junction left unmatched. DNA for the CDR3: TGTGCCAGCCCCGGCGAGAGGGCGGGGAAGCGGGAGCTAGGGGATACGCAGTATTTT. Amino acids: CASPGERAGKRELGDTQYF.

The chain employs TRBV5-4 and TRBJ2-1; 12 nucleotides match TRBD2. The CDR3 loop spans 15 amino acids. Germline V lookup: CDR1 SGHNT, CDR2 YYREEE (reference sequence). The V and J ends lost 5 bases and 5 bases, in that order; junction bases with no gene match: 5. The CDR3 reads CASSFLAGGDNEQFF. The CDR3 nucleotides read TGTGCCAGCAGTTTCCTAGCGGGAGGGGACAATGAGCAGTTCTTC.

The rearrangement uses TRBV28 and TRBJ2-7; perhaps TRBD1 as D (5 bases). Trimming took 6 bases from V and 0 from J, leaving 12 bases between them. CDR3 length: 14 amino acids. The V gene's germline CDR1 is MDHEN and CDR2 SYDVKM. For the CDR3, the DNA is TGTGCCAGCAGCTTCGGACACTTCTCCTACGAGCAGTACTTC. It encodes CASSFGHFSYEQYF. Full variable domain (remainder filled in from reference TRBV28 and TRBJ2-7): DVKVTQSSRYLVKRTGEKVFLECVQDMDHENMFWYRQDPGLGLRLIYFSYDVKMKEKGDIPEGYSVSREKKERFSLILESASTNQTSMYLCASSFGHFSYEQYFGPGTRLTVT.

Worth noting for this clone: Other nucleotide sequences from this sample produce the same CDR3. The chain couples TRBV7-9 to TRBJ2-2; D unresolved. The germline V and J ends were trimmed by 5 bases and 6 bases, with 7 bases remaining between them. CDR1 and CDR2 (germline): SEHNR, FQNEAQ (reference sequence). The CDR3 covers 12 residues. The CDR3 DNA sequence: TGTGCCAGCAGCCCCCGGCCCGGGGAGCTGTTTTTT. Its protein product is CASSPRPGELFF.

Concerning this clone itself: Other DNA sequences in the same sample also yield this CDR3. The V gene is TRBV7-9, the J gene TRBJ2-6; 7 bases align to TRBD1. Germline V CDR1 and CDR2: SEHNR, FQNEAQ (reference sequence). The CDR3 contains 16 residues. V lost 4 bases to trimming and J lost 2 bases; unmatched junction nucleotides: 5. For the CDR3, the DNA is TGTGCCAGCAGCTCGCAAGGGGGCGCTGGGGCCAACGTCCTGACTTTC. It encodes CASSSQGGAGANVLTF.

The chain recombines TRBV28 with TRBJ2-7; weak D call: TRBD2 (6 bases). Germline V CDR1 and CDR2: MDHEN, SYDVKM. V dropped 5 bases and J dropped 3 bases, with 20 bases sitting between them. The CDR3 covers 16 residues. The CDR3 sequence is CASSLRERREYYEQYF. The CDR3, as DNA: TGTGCCAGCAGTCTCAGGGAAAGGAGGGAATACTACGAGCAGTACTTC.

The chain joins TRBV4-1 to TRBJ2-6, with D perhaps matching TRBD1 (6 bases). CDR1 and CDR2 (germline): MGHRA, YSYEKL. V gave up 0 bases and J gave up 3 bases, with 18 bases separating them. CDR3 length equals 19 residues. The CDR3 is CASSQEKTGYSLGANVLTF. In nucleotides, the CDR3 is TGCGCCAGCAGCCAAGAGAAGACAGGTTACTCTCTTGGGGCCAACGTCCTGACTTTC.

This clone was picked up a small number of times. The V and J genes are TRBV30 and TRBJ1-1; D remains unclear. Germline CDR1 GTSNPN, CDR2 SVGIG (reference sequence). This CDR3 is 13 amino acids long. With 3 bases removed from V and 6 bases from J, the gap between germline ends came to 14 bases. For the CDR3, the DNA is TGTGCCTGGAGATTAGGACTTCGGGCTGAAGCTTTCTTT. Protein product: CAWRLGLRAEAFF.

CDR3 amino acids: CASSHPAGTGDWGNQPQHF. The CDR3 nucleotides read TGTGCCAGCAGCCACCCGGCTGGGACAGGGGATTGGGGCAATCAGCCCCAGCATTTT. J is TRBJ1-5 and V is TRBV7-8; 10 positions match TRBD1. The germline gives CDR1 SGHVS, CDR2 FQNEAQ. V shed 5 bases and J 2 bases; nucleotides not matched to a gene: 15. The CDR3 runs to 19 residues.

The J gene is TRBJ2-3, the V gene TRBV28, with TRBD2 matching 10 bases. Germline CDR1 reads MDHEN; CDR2 reads SYDVKM. The V and J ends lost 5 bases and 3 bases, in that order; junction bases with no gene match: 8. The CDR3 is 16 residues long. Here the CDR3 reads CASSPLAGEETDTQYF. In nucleotides, the CDR3 is TGTGCCAGCAGTCCCCTAGCGGGAGAAGAGACAGATACGCAGTATTTT.

Of note for this clone: Other DNA sequences in this specimen translate into the identical CDR3. This chain uses TRBV5-1 with TRBJ2-7; D unclear. CDR1 is SGHRS, CDR2 YFSETQ, per germline. The CDR3 has 14 residues. V was clipped by 0 bases and J by 0 bases, with 7 bases between them. As DNA, the CDR3 is TGCGCCAGCAGCTTGGCTCAGAGCTCCTACGAGCAGTACTTC. Encoded protein: CASSLAQSSYEQYF.

This clone has more than one count but fewer than ten. The sample contains more than one DNA sequence encoding this CDR3. This chain links TRBV30 with TRBJ1-1, with D unclear. Germline assignment: CDR1 GTSNPN and CDR2 SVGIG (reference sequence). V lost 0 bases, J lost 1 base, and 6 bases lay in between. The CDR3 is made up of 13 amino acids. The CDR3 protein is CAWSVGGNTEAFF. In DNA, the CDR3 is TGTGCCTGGAGTGTCGGCGGGAACACTGAAGCTTTCTTT.

With regard to this clone: The sample carries other DNA sequences with the same CDR3. The chain couples TRBV6-5 to TRBJ2-6, with D hard to call. V was pared by 2 bases and J by 0 bases, with 5 bases between. This CDR3 has 15 residues. Germline V gene data show CDR1 as MNHEY and CDR2 as SVGAGI. The CDR3 is CASSYASSGANVLTF. The CDR3 DNA follows: TGTGCCAGCAGTTACGCCAGCTCTGGGGCCAACGTCCTGACTTTC.

The rearrangement uses TRBV27 and TRBJ1-2; perhaps TRBD1 as D (6 bases). Trimming took off 2 bases at V and 2 bases at J, with 9 bases between the two ends. Germline CDR1 reads MNHEY; CDR2 reads SMNVEV (reference sequence). The CDR3 sequence is 14 residues long. CDR3 sequence: CASSLMRGNYGYTF. CDR3 sequence (DNA): TGTGCCAGCAGTTTAATGAGGGGGAACTATGGCTACACCTTC.

The V call is TRBV5-4, the J call TRBJ1-2; 9 bases fit TRBD1. From germline, CDR1 is SGHNT and CDR2 YYREEE (reference sequence). The CDR3 consists of 13 residues. Losses at the gene ends were 4 bases for V and 6 bases for J; bases not matched to a gene: 4. CDR3 region: CASSSGTGNGYTF. CDR3 bases: TGTGCCAGCAGCAGTGGGACAGGGAATGGCTACACCTTC.

V usage is TRBV6-1 and J usage is TRBJ2-1; 11 bases are shared with TRBD2. This CDR3 has 16 residues. The V gene end was trimmed by 4 bases and the J gene end by 5 bases; junction bases not matched to a gene: 7. CDR1 and CDR2 (germline): MNHNS, SASEGT. The CDR3 reads CASSGVPGLADNEQFF. CDR3 nucleotide sequence: TGTGCCAGCAGTGGTGTCCCGGGACTAGCGGACAATGAGCAGTTCTTC.

The chain is built from TRBV11-2 and TRBJ2-2; 9 nucleotides agree with TRBD2. Germline loops: CDR1 SGHAT, CDR2 FQNNGV. Germline trimming cut 2 bases from V and 4 bases from J; bases unmatched to any gene: 5. The CDR3 has 16 amino acids. DNA of the CDR3: TGTGCCAGCAGCTTATTCGTACTAGCGGGCACCGGGGAGCTGTTTTTT. Translating it yields CASSLFVLAGTGELFF. Based on the CDR3 plus reference TRBV11-2 and TRBJ2-2, the full variable domain is EAGVAQSPRYKIIEKRQSVAFWCNPISGHATLYWYQQILGQGPKLLIQFQNNGVVDDSQLPKDRFSAERLKGVDSTLKIQPAKLEDSAVYLCASSLFVLAGTGELFFGEGSRLTVL.

As regards this clone: The sample has other DNA sequences that encode this CDR3 too. This sequence joins TRBV27 and TRBJ2-7; D perhaps matches TRBD1 (6 bases). Per the germline V gene, CDR1 is MNHEY and CDR2 is SMNVEV (reference sequence). CDR3 length: 13 amino acids. V lost 5 bases to trimming and J lost 2 bases, with 10 bases between them. This chain's CDR3 is CASSQGSTYEQYF. In nucleotides, the CDR3 is TGTGCCAGCAGTCAGGGGTCGACCTACGAGCAGTACTTC.

This chain connects TRBV4-1 to TRBJ2-6; perhaps TRBD1 as D (6 bases). CDR1 MGHRA and CDR2 YSYEKL come from the germline V gene. V dropped 3 bases and J dropped 2 bases, with 11 bases sitting between them. CDR3 size: 16 residues. The chain's CDR3 is CASSQSYRAGANVLTF. DNA for the CDR3: TGCGCCAGCAGCCAGTCCTACAGGGCTGGGGCCAACGTCCTGACTTTC.

The CDR3 nucleotides read TGTGCCAGCAGTTACTCGGGGGTCGCTGGGTATGGCTACACCTTC. It is translated as CASSYSGVAGYGYTF. The chain has TRBV6-6 and TRBJ1-2, with D possibly matching TRBD1 (5 bases). Germline CDR1 reads MNHNY; CDR2 reads SVGAGI (reference sequence). V was pared by 0 bases and J by 5 bases, with 13 bases between. The CDR3 runs 15 residues.

This clone was seen repeatedly, ten times or more. V and J are TRBV15 and TRBJ2-2; 7 bases line up with TRBD2. Trimming cost V 0 bases and J 1 base; bases outside gene matches: 8. This CDR3 is built from 18 residues. From germline, CDR1 is LNHNV and CDR2 YYDKDF (reference sequence). In nucleotides, the CDR3 is TGTGCCACCAGCAGAGATGATGCGCGGGAGTTGAACACCGGGGAGCTGTTTTTT. Protein sequence: CATSRDDARELNTGELFF.

Note on this clone: One junction end disagrees with the germline gene, perhaps due to a read error. The J gene is TRBJ2-7, the V gene TRBV28; 7 bases agree with TRBD2. Germline V gives CDR1 MDHEN, CDR2 SYDVKM. The CDR3 contains 13 residues. CDR3 sequence reads: CASGPRGSTSSRF. The CDR3, as DNA: TGTGCCAGCGGCCCCCGCGGGAGTACGAGCAGTCGGTTC. The full variable domain, its missing parts supplied by reference TRBV28 and TRBJ2-7, is DVKVTQSSRYLVKRTGEKVFLECVQDMDHENMFWYRQDPGLGLRLIYFSYDVKMKEKGDIPEGYSVSREKKERFSLILESASTNQTSMYLCASGPRGSTSSRFGPGTRLTVT.